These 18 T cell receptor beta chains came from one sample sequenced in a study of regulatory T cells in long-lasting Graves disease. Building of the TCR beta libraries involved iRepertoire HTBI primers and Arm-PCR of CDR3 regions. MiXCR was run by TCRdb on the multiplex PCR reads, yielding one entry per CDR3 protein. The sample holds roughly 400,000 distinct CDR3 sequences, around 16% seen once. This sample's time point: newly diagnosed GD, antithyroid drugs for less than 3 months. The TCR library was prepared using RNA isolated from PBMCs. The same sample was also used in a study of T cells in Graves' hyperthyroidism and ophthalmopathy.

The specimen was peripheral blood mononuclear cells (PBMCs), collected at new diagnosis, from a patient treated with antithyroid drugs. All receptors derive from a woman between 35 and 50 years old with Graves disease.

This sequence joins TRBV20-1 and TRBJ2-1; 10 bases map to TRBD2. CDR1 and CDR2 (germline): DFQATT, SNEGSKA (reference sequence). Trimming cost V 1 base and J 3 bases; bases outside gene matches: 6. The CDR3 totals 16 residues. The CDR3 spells CSARAGWTSGYNEQFF. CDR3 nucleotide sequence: TGCAGTGCTAGAGCGGGATGGACTAGCGGCTACAATGAGCAGTTCTTC.

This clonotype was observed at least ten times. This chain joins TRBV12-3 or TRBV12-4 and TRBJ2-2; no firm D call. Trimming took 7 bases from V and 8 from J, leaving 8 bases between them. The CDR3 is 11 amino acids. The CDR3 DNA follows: TGTGCCAGCACCCGTTCAGGGGAGCTGTTTTTT. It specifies CASTRSGELFF.

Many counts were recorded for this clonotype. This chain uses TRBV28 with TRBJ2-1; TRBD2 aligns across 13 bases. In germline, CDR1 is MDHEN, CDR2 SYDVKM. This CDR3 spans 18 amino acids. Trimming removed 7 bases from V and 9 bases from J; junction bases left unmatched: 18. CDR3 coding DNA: TGTGCCAGCAAAAATTTCGGGGAACTAGCGGGAGGGCCGGGTGAGCAGTTCTTC. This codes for CASKNFGELAGGPGEQFF.

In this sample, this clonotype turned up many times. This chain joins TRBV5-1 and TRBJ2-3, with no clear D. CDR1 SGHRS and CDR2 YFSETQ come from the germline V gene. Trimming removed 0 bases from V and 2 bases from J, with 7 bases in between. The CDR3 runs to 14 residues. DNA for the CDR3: TGCGCCAGCAGCTTGGGATTTTTCACAGATACGCAGTATTTT. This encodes CASSLGFFTDTQYF.

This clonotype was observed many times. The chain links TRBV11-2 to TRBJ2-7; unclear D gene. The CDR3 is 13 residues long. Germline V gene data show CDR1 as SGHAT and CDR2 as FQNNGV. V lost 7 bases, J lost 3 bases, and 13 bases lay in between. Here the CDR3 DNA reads TGTGCCAGCACCGGAGAGATTCACTACGAGCAGTACTTC. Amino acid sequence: CASTGEIHYEQYF.

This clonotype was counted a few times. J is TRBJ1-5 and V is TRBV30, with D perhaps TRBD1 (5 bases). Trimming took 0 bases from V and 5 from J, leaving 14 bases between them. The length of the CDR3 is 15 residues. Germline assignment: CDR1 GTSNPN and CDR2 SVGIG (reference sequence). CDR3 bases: TGTGCCTGGAGTGTACCCAGGGACGGGGATCAGCCCCAGCATTTT. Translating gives CAWSVPRDGDQPQHF.

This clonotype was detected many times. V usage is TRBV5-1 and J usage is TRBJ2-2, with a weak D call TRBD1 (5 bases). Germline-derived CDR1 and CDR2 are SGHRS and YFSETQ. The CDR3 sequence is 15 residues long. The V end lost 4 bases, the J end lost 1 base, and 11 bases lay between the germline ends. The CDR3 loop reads CASSLWQGNTGELFF. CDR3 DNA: TGCGCCAGCAGCCTGTGGCAGGGGAACACCGGGGAGCTGTTTTTT.

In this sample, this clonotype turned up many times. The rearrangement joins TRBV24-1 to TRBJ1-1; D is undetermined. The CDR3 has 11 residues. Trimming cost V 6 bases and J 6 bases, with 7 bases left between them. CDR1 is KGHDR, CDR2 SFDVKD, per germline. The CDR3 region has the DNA TGTGCCACCAGTTCTTTATCTGAAGCTTTCTTT. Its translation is CATSSLSEAFF.

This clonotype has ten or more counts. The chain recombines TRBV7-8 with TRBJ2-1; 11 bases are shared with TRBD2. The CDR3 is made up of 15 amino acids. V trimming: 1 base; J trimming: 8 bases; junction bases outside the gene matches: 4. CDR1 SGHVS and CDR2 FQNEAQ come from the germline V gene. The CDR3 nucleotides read TGTGCCAGCAGCTTAGTTGGTAGCGGGAGGGATGAGCAGTTCTTC. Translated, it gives CASSLVGSGRDEQFF.

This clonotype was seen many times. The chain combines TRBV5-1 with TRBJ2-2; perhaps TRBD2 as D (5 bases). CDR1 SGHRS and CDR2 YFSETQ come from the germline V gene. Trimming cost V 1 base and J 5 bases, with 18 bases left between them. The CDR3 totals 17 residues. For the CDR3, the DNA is TGCGCCAGCAGCTTGCAACCCGGAGGCCCGAGTACCGGGGAGCTGTTTTTT. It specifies CASSLQPGGPSTGELFF.

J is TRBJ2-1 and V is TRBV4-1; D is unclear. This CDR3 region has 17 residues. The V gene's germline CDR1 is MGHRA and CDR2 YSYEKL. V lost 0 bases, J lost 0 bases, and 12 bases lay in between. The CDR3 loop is CASSQDWAVSSYNEQFF. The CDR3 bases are TGCGCCAGCAGCCAAGATTGGGCCGTTAGCTCCTACAATGAGCAGTTCTTC.

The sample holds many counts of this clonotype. The CDR3: CASSPRGQSYEQYF. The DNA of the CDR3 is TGTGCCAGCAGTCCCAGGGGACAGTCCTACGAGCAGTACTTC. The gene calls are TRBV12-3 or TRBV12-4 and TRBJ2-7, with 7 bases aligning to TRBD1. J lost 1 base, V lost 5 bases, and 5 bases had no gene match. The CDR3 has 14 residues.

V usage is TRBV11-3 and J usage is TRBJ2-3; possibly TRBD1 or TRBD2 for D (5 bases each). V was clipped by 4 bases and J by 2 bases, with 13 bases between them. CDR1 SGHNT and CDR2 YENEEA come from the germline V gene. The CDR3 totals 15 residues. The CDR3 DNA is TGTGCCAGCAGCTCCCGCCGGGACGACACAGATACGCAGTATTTT. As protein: CASSSRRDDTDTQYF.

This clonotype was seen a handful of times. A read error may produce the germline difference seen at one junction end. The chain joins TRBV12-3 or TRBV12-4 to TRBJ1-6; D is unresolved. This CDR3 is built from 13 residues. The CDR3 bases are TGTGCCAGCGGTTTGGTGGATAATTCACCCCTCCACTTT. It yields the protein CASGLVDNSPLHF.

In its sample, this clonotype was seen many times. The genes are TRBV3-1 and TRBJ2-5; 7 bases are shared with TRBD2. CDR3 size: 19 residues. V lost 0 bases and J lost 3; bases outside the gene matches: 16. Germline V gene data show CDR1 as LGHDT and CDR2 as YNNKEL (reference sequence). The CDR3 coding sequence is TGTGCCAGCAGCCAAGACTCTGGGGCGGGAGCACTCGAGGAAGAGACCCAGTACTTC. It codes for CASSQDSGAGALEEETQYF.

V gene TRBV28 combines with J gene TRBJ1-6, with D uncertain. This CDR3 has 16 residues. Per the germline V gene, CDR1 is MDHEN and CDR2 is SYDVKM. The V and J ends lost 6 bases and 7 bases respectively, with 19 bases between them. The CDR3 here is CASSSSGGWWNSPLHF. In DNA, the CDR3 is TGTGCCAGCAGCTCATCGGGAGGGTGGTGGAATTCACCCCTCCACTTT.

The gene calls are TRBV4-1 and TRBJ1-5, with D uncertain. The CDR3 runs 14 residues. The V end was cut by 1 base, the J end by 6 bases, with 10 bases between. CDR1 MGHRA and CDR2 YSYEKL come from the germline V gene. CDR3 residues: CASSQAGLSQPQHF. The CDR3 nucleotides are TGCGCCAGCAGCCAAGCGGGTTTGAGTCAGCCCCAGCATTTT.

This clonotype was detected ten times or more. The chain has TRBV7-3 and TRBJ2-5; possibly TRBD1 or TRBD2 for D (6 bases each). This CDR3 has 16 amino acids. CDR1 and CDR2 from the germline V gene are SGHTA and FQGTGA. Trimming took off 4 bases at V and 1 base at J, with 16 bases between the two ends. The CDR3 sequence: CASSSRPGAPQETQYF. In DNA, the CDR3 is TGTGCCAGCAGCTCCCGCCCGGGGGCCCCCCAAGAGACCCAGTACTTC. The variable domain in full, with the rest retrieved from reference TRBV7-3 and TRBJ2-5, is GAGVSQTPSNKVTEKGKYVELRCDPISGHTALYWYRQSLGQGPEFLIYFQGTGAADDSGLPNDRFFAVRPEGSVSTLKIQRTERGDSAVYLCASSSRPGAPQETQYFGPGTRLLVL.